These 17 T cell receptor beta chains were sequenced from one sample in a study of CD8 T cells in ankylosing spondylitis. Findings and caveats of the study: Typical of ankylosing spondylitis blood, it appeared, was a TCR beta motif of several highly homologous variants.

No cognate antigen is known for these TCRs. TCRdb fed the 5' RACE reads into MiXCR, producing one record per CDR3 protein. Among approximately 300,000 distinct CDR3 sequences, roughly 8% were seen once, and the ten largest hold 14% to 15%. The specimen was blood, either unsorted or a sorted T cell fraction (not recorded which). The receptors originated from a male donor with ankylosing spondylitis.

This clonotype showed up many times. V usage is TRBV5-1 and J usage is TRBJ2-7, with 11 nucleotides matching TRBD2. The CDR3 has 14 residues. CDR1 and CDR2 (germline): SGHRS, YFSETQ. V gave up 7 bases and J gave up 6 bases; unmatched junction bases: 9. CDR3 sequence (DNA): TGCGCCAGCGGAAAGACTAGCGGGGACTTCGAGCAGTACTTC. Protein product: CASGKTSGDFEQYF.

This clonotype showed up many times. V and J are TRBV20-1 and TRBJ1-5, with 7 bases fitting TRBD1. Germline V CDR1 and CDR2: DFQATT, SNEGSKA (reference sequence). The junction had 8 bases not matched to a gene; V was cut back by 5 bases and J by 7 bases. The CDR3 is 13 residues long. CDR3 in DNA: TGCAGTGCTCCGACAGGGTTCAGACAGCCCCAGCATTTT. It translates to CSAPTGFRQPQHF.

In its sample, this clonotype was seen many times. V and J are TRBV18 and TRBJ1-1, with D perhaps matching TRBD1 (6 bases). The CDR3 loop spans 13 amino acids. With 3 bases removed from V and 2 bases from J, the gap between germline ends came to 7 bases. From germline, CDR1 is KGHSH and CDR2 LQKENI. Here the CDR3 DNA reads TGTGCCAGCTCACCGACAGGAAACACTGAAGCTTTCTTT. Protein sequence: CASSPTGNTEAFF. Based on the CDR3 plus reference TRBV18 and TRBJ1-1, the full variable domain is NAGVMQNPRHLVRRRGQEARLRCSPMKGHSHVYWYRQLPEEGLKFMVYLQKENIIDESGMPKERFSAEFPKEGPSILRIQQVVRGDSAAYFCASSPTGNTEAFFGQGTRLTVV.

This chain uses TRBV3-1 with TRBJ2-1, with 9 bases aligning to TRBD1. V was pared by 5 bases and J by 0 bases, with 11 bases of the junction left unmatched. Germline V gene sequence: CDR1 LGHDT, CDR2 YNNKEL (reference sequence). This CDR3 spans 18 amino acids. The CDR3 bases are TGTGCCAGCAGCAAACCCCCGGGACAGGGACACTCCTACAATGAGCAGTTCTTC. Protein product: CASSKPPGQGHSYNEQFF.

This chain connects TRBV5-1 to TRBJ2-7, with 8 bases that match TRBD1. CDR3 length: 18 amino acids. CDR1 is SGHRS and CDR2 is YFSETQ in the germline V gene. V gave up 4 bases and J gave up 5 bases; unmatched junction bases: 20. The CDR3 DNA follows: TGCGCCAGCAGCCGCGGGCCGTCATTGGACAGGGTGGGGGACGAGCAGTACTTC. It is translated as CASSRGPSLDRVGDEQYF.

This clonotype occurred a few times. The chain is built from TRBV9 and TRBJ1-2; D gene unclear. Germline CDR1 and CDR2: SGDLS and YYNGEE. The CDR3 contains 13 residues. Trimming cost V 4 bases and J 4 bases, with 11 bases left between them. As DNA, the CDR3 is TGTGCCAGCAGCACCTCGGAGTCCTATGGCTACACCTTC. Residues: CASSTSESYGYTF.

The chain links TRBV6-1 to TRBJ2-7; 9 bases fit TRBD1. With 10 bases clipped from V and 3 bases from J, the junction kept 10 bases outside the gene matches. The CDR3 contains 14 residues. The germline gives CDR1 MNHNS, CDR2 SASEGT. CDR3 nucleotides: TGTGCCACCATCCGGGACAGGGTCCACTACGAGCAGTACTTC. This encodes CATIRDRVHYEQYF.

V and J are TRBV7-9 and TRBJ1-1; TRBD1 matches 11 bases. Looked up from germline, CDR1 is SEHNR and CDR2 is FQNEAQ (reference sequence). This CDR3 is built from 16 residues. The trim removed 5 bases at V and 2 bases at J, leaving 7 bases unmatched. CDR3 nucleotides: TGTGCCAGCAGCATTTATCGGACAGGGGGCAACACTGAAGCTTTCTTT. Amino acid sequence: CASSIYRTGGNTEAFF.

This clonotype has a handful of counts. V gene TRBV20-1 combines with J gene TRBJ2-1; D possibly corresponds to TRBD1 (6 bases). The CDR3 has 15 residues. The V and J ends lost 1 base and 4 bases respectively, with 14 bases between them. Germline lookup yields CDR1 DFQATT and CDR2 SNEGSKA (reference sequence). The CDR3 DNA reads TGCAGTGCTAGAGTAGTAGCAGGGGAATACAATGAGCAGTTCTTC. It is translated as CSARVVAGEYNEQFF.

The chain is built from TRBV3-1 and TRBJ1-1; D not certain. Germline assignment: CDR1 LGHDT and CDR2 YNNKEL (reference sequence). Trimming left V 0 bases short and J 3 bases short, with 8 bases between. The length of the CDR3 is 14 residues. The DNA for the CDR3 is TGTGCCAGCAGCCAAGAATTGGGTTACACTGAAGCTTTCTTT. Translation: CASSQELGYTEAFF.

The chain joins TRBV3-1 to TRBJ2-1, with a possible D match to TRBD1 (5 bases). CDR1 and CDR2 from the germline V gene are LGHDT and YNNKEL (reference sequence). This CDR3 is 15 amino acids long. Deletions cut 0 bases from V and 3 bases from J, with 9 bases between. In DNA form, the CDR3 reads TGTGCCAGCAGCCAAGATCAGGGCAGCTACAATGAGCAGTTCTTC. Translating gives CASSQDQGSYNEQFF.

This clonotype was counted only a few times. V and J are TRBV5-1 and TRBJ1-2, with 8 bases aligning to TRBD1. The germline CDR1 and CDR2 sequences are SGHRS and YFSETQ. The ends lost 6 bases at V and 4 bases at J; junction bases unmatched: 8. The CDR3 runs 14 residues. The CDR3 protein is CASTPTGEAYGYTF. CDR3 DNA: TGCGCCAGCACACCGACAGGGGAAGCCTATGGCTACACCTTC. The entire variable domain, with the rest obtained from reference TRBV5-1 and TRBJ1-2, is as follows: KAGVTQTPRYLIKTRGQQVTLSCSPISGHRSVSWYQQTPGQGLQFLFEYFSETQRNKGNFPGRFSGRQFSNSRSEMNVSTLELGDSALYLCASTPTGEAYGYTFGSGTRLTVV.

Only a few counts were recorded for this clonotype. This chain links TRBV27 with TRBJ2-1; 7 bases fit TRBD2. With 8 bases clipped from V and 5 bases from J, the junction kept 3 bases outside the gene matches. This CDR3 is built from 12 residues. CDR1 and CDR2 from the germline V gene are MNHEY and SMNVEV (reference sequence). CDR3 sequence reads: CASGLVNNEQFF. The CDR3 DNA follows: TGTGCCAGCGGACTAGTTAACAATGAGCAGTTCTTC.

V gene TRBV27 combines with J gene TRBJ2-1; a weak D match, TRBD1 (6 bases). The CDR3 has 16 residues. Trimming removed 6 bases at V and 5 bases at J, with 20 bases between. From germline, CDR1 is MNHEY and CDR2 SMNVEV (reference sequence). The CDR3 reads CASSLGTKNIHNEQFF. Written as DNA, the CDR3 is TGTGCCAGCAGCTTGGGGACAAAAAATATCCACAATGAGCAGTTCTTC.

This sequence joins TRBV15 and TRBJ2-5, with unresolved D. CDR1 is LNHNV and CDR2 is YYDKDF in the germline V gene (reference sequence). There are 13 residues in the CDR3. Trimming shortened V by 1 base and J by 4 bases, and 7 bases separated the two germline ends. The CDR3, as DNA: TGTGCCACCAGCAGAGGAGTCCTAGAGACCCAGTACTTC. It codes for CATSRGVLETQYF.

The V call is TRBV12-5, the J call TRBJ2-7; D is unresolved. Trimming took 0 bases from V and 7 from J, leaving 10 bases between them. The CDR3 length is 13 residues. The germline V gene has CDR1 LGHNT and CDR2 FRNRAP. The CDR3 loop is CASGLVTPEEQYF. CDR3 DNA sequence: TGTGCTAGTGGTTTGGTAACTCCTGAGGAGCAGTACTTC.

This clonotype has a handful of counts. CDR3 sequence (DNA): TGCAGTGCAGACACAGGGTATACGACTGAAGCTTTCTTT. Amino acids: CSADTGYTTEAFF. This chain uses TRBV20-1 with TRBJ1-1, with a tentative D call TRBD1 (6 bases). Germline lookup yields CDR1 DFQATT and CDR2 SNEGSKA (reference sequence). V lost 6 bases and J lost 5, with 16 bases in between. The CDR3 runs to 13 residues.